Listed below are T cell receptor beta chains from one sample, sequenced in a study of control samples from healthy donors and cancer patients. Only in-frame clones appear in the TCRdb table, and some are missing; sequencing was by immunoSEQ multiplex PCR. The data show some 76,000 clones, roughly 89% seen once. The sample comprised PBMCs. These receptors were obtained from a woman between 45 and 60 years old with colorectal cancer. Each CDR3 is given with its conserved first and last residue. Each record gives: J gene, clone size, D gene, V gene, CDR3 DNA, CDR3 protein. A D gene is named only where the DNA matches it firmly. Clone size is stated in some rows and not others, as once, few, many or a class when expanded.

J gene: TRBJ2-3
clone size: NA
D gene: NA
V gene: TRBV11-3
CDR3 DNA: TGTGCCAGCAGCCCGAGGGGAGATACGCAGTATTTT
CDR3 protein: CASSPRGDTQYF

J gene: TRBJ2-3
clone size: NA
D gene: TRBD1
V gene: TRBV6-5
CDR3 DNA: TGTGCCAGCAGCCGGGACAGGGTCGCAGATACGCAGTATTTT
CDR3 protein: CASSRDRVADTQYF

J gene: TRBJ2-2
clone size: NA
D gene: NA
V gene: TRBV4-3
CDR3 DNA: TGCGCCAGCAGCCAAGGCAGACTCGCGAACACCGGGGAGCTGTTTTTT
CDR3 protein: CASSQGRLANTGELFF

J gene: TRBJ2-6
clone size: NA
D gene: NA
V gene: TRBV7-3
CDR3 DNA: TGTGCCAGCAGTTTCGCCCCTTACTCTGGGGCCAACGTCCTGACTTTC
CDR3 protein: CASSFAPYSGANVLTF

J gene: TRBJ1-2
clone size: NA
D gene: NA
V gene: TRBV27
CDR3 DNA: TGTGCCAGCAGTTACTTCGGGACTAACTATGGCTACACCTTC
CDR3 protein: CASSYFGTNYGYTF

J gene: TRBJ1-1
clone size: NA
D gene: TRBD1
V gene: TRBV6-2/TRBV6-3
CDR3 DNA: TGTGCCAGCAGTATCCACAGGGGGCTAACTGAAGCTTTCTTT
CDR3 protein: CASSIHRGLTEAFF

J gene: TRBJ1-3
clone size: once
D gene: TRBD1
V gene: TRBV19
CDR3 DNA: TGTGCCAGTAGTACACACGACAGGGTCGTCTTCAGTTTT
CDR3 protein: CASSTHDRVVFSF

J gene: TRBJ1-6
clone size: NA
D gene: TRBD1
V gene: TRBV28
CDR3 DNA: TGTGCCAGCAGTCCCCCCCCGGACAGGAGATATAATTCACCCCTCCACTTT
CDR3 protein: CASSPPPDRRYNSPLHF

J gene: TRBJ1-3
clone size: NA
D gene: NA
V gene: TRBV2
CDR3 DNA: TGTGCCAGCACTTCCGACATATCCTCTGGAAACACCATATATTTT
CDR3 protein: CASTSDISSGNTIYF

J gene: TRBJ1-5
clone size: NA
D gene: TRBD1
V gene: TRBV28
CDR3 DNA: TGTGCCAGCAGTTGGGGGACAGGGCCCATAGCGGGTCAGCCCCAGCATTTT
CDR3 protein: CASSWGTGPIAGQPQHF

J gene: TRBJ2-5
clone size: NA
D gene: NA
V gene: TRBV7-2
CDR3 DNA: TGTGCCAGCAGCTTGGGGTCCAGGGTTTTCCAAGAGACCCAGTACTTC
CDR3 protein: CASSLGSRVFQETQYF

J gene: TRBJ2-1
clone size: few
D gene: NA
V gene: TRBV7-7
CDR3 DNA: TGTGCCAGCAGTCCGGACAGAAACTCCTACAATGAGCAGTTCTTC
CDR3 protein: CASSPDRNSYNEQFF

J gene: TRBJ2-2
clone size: NA
D gene: NA
V gene: TRBV12-1
CDR3 DNA: TGTGCCAGCAGCTCCCTCTCGGGGCCACACCGGGGAGCTGTTTTT
CDR3 protein: CASSSLSGPHRGAVF

J gene: TRBJ2-1
clone size: NA
D gene: NA
V gene: TRBV7-3
CDR3 DNA: TGTGCCAGCAGTCCCAAACAGGGATCTAAGTTCTTC
CDR3 protein: CASSPKQGSKFF

J gene: TRBJ2-1
clone size: NA
D gene: NA
V gene: TRBV6-4
CDR3 DNA: TGTGCCAGCAGGGCAGACTCCTACAATGAGCAGTTCTTC
CDR3 protein: CASRADSYNEQFF

J gene: TRBJ2-4
clone size: NA
D gene: NA
V gene: TRBV6-1
CDR3 DNA: TGTGCCAGCAGTGAAGAGGGGAGGGCCAAAAACATTCAGTACTTC
CDR3 protein: CASSEEGRAKNIQYF

J gene: TRBJ2-1
clone size: NA
D gene: NA
V gene: TRBV6-2/TRBV6-3
CDR3 DNA: TGTGCCAGCAGTTATCTAGGGTCCTACAATGAGCAGTTCTTC
CDR3 protein: CASSYLGSYNEQFF

J gene: TRBJ1-2
clone size: NA
D gene: TRBD1
V gene: TRBV24-1
CDR3 DNA: TGTGCCACCAATCGGGACAGGACAGGGGGAGGCTACACCTTC
CDR3 protein: CATNRDRTGGGYTF

J gene: TRBJ2-3
clone size: NA
D gene: TRBD2
V gene: TRBV7-2
CDR3 DNA: TGTGCCAGCAGCACGAGCGGGGGGGGAGATACGCAGTATTTT
CDR3 protein: CASSTSGGGDTQYF

J gene: TRBJ1-5
clone size: once
D gene: NA
V gene: TRBV7-2
CDR3 DNA: TGTGCCAGCAGCGTTTATAGCAATCAGCCCCAGCATTTT
CDR3 protein: CASSVYSNQPQHF

J gene: TRBJ2-5
clone size: NA
D gene: TRBD2
V gene: TRBV27
CDR3 DNA: TGTGCCAGCAGTATGGGACTAGCGGGGCTCCAGACCCAGTACTTC
CDR3 protein: CASSMGLAGLQTQYF

J gene: TRBJ1-3
clone size: NA
D gene: TRBD1
V gene: TRBV7-9
CDR3 DNA: TGTGCCAGCAGCTCCCTGAGACAGGGGAGGAACACCATATATTTT
CDR3 protein: CASSSLRQGRNTIYF

J gene: TRBJ2-1
clone size: NA
D gene: NA
V gene: TRBV24-1
CDR3 DNA: TGTGCCACCAGTGATCAAATCTACAATGAGCAGTTCTTC
CDR3 protein: CATSDQIYNEQFF

J gene: TRBJ2-2
clone size: NA
D gene: TRBD2
V gene: TRBV9
CDR3 DNA: TGTGCCAGCGGGCTAGCGGGGGGCACCGGGGAGCTGTTTTTT
CDR3 protein: CASGLAGGTGELFF

J gene: TRBJ1-6
clone size: NA
D gene: NA
V gene: TRBV6-5
CDR3 DNA: TGTGCCAGCAACGAGCGTTCCGCGAGGGGTTCACCCCTCCACTTT
CDR3 protein: CASNERSARGSPLHF

J gene: TRBJ2-2
clone size: NA
D gene: NA
V gene: TRBV9
CDR3 DNA: TGTGCCAGCAGCGTAGGAGTGAACACCGGGGAGCTGTTTTTT
CDR3 protein: CASSVGVNTGELFF

J gene: TRBJ2-2
clone size: NA
D gene: TRBD2
V gene: TRBV10-3
CDR3 DNA: TGTGCCATCAGTTCCGTTAGCGGGGGGGCCGGCGGGGAGCTGTTTTTT
CDR3 protein: CAISSVSGGAGGELFF

J gene: TRBJ1-4
clone size: NA
D gene: NA
V gene: TRBV15
CDR3 DNA: TGTGCCACCAGCAGCTGGACAGATGAAAAACTGTTTTTT
CDR3 protein: CATSSWTDEKLFF

J gene: TRBJ2-1
clone size: NA
D gene: NA
V gene: TRBV7-3
CDR3 DNA: TGTGCCAGCAGCCCCGTAGGGGGTGAGCAGTTCTTC
CDR3 protein: CASSPVGGEQFF

J gene: TRBJ1-2
clone size: NA
D gene: TRBD1
V gene: TRBV7-2
CDR3 DNA: TGTGCCAGCAGCTTAGGACAGGGTGGCGGCTACACCTTC
CDR3 protein: CASSLGQGGGYTF

J gene: TRBJ2-3
clone size: NA
D gene: TRBD2
V gene: TRBV2
CDR3 DNA: TGTGCCAGCAGTGACCCCGGGGGGAGCACAGATACGCAGTATTTT
CDR3 protein: CASSDPGGSTDTQYF

J gene: TRBJ1-1
clone size: NA
D gene: NA
V gene: TRBV6-2/TRBV6-3
CDR3 DNA: TGTGCCAGCAGTTACCCCGCGAACACTGAAGCTTTCTTT
CDR3 protein: CASSYPANTEAFF

J gene: TRBJ1-6
clone size: NA
D gene: NA
V gene: TRBV30
CDR3 DNA: TGTGCCTGGAGCCCTTCACACGAGAGCTCCTATAATTTACCCCTCCACTTT
CDR3 protein: CAWSPSHESSYNLPLHF

J gene: TRBJ1-4
clone size: NA
D gene: TRBD1
V gene: TRBV19
CDR3 DNA: TGTGCCAGTAGTCCGGGACAGGGAAGGGAAAAACTGTTTTTT
CDR3 protein: CASSPGQGREKLFF

J gene: TRBJ1-6
clone size: once
D gene: NA
V gene: TRBV5-8
CDR3 DNA: TGTGCCAGCAGCGTAGGACAGTTTAACTCACCCCTCCACTTT
CDR3 protein: CASSVGQFNSPLHF

J gene: TRBJ1-5
clone size: NA
D gene: NA
V gene: TRBV23-1
CDR3 DNA: TGCGCCAGCAGTTCCCGGGCGGGGACGCGCAATCAGCCCCAGCATTTT
CDR3 protein: CASSSRAGTRNQPQHF

J gene: TRBJ2-1
clone size: NA
D gene: NA
V gene: TRBV9
CDR3 DNA: TGTGCCAGCAGCCCCACTTGGGGCGTGGGATACAATGAGCAGTTCTTC
CDR3 protein: CASSPTWGVGYNEQFF

J gene: TRBJ1-5
clone size: once
D gene: NA
V gene: TRBV6-5
CDR3 DNA: TGTGCCAGCAGTACGAGGGGAGACGATCAGCCCCAGCATTTT
CDR3 protein: CASSTRGDDQPQHF

J gene: TRBJ1-3
clone size: NA
D gene: NA
V gene: TRBV19
CDR3 DNA: TGTGCCAGTAGCTTGTTACGCTCTGGAAACACCATATATTTT
CDR3 protein: CASSLLRSGNTIYF

J gene: TRBJ2-6
clone size: NA
D gene: TRBD2
V gene: TRBV30
CDR3 DNA: TGTGCCTGGATTCCGCGGCGGGAGGGTAGGTCCGGGGCCAACGTCCTGACTTTC
CDR3 protein: CAWIPRREGRSGANVLTF

J gene: TRBJ1-5
clone size: few
D gene: NA
V gene: TRBV30
CDR3 DNA: TGTGCCTGGAGTGATGGCCGGGATCAGCCCCAGCATTTT
CDR3 protein: CAWSDGRDQPQHF

J gene: TRBJ1-5
clone size: NA
D gene: NA
V gene: TRBV3-1/TRBV3-2
CDR3 DNA: TGTGCCAGCAGCCACAGGGGAAATCAGCCCCAGCATTTT
CDR3 protein: CASSHRGNQPQHF

J gene: TRBJ1-1
clone size: NA
D gene: NA
V gene: TRBV3-1/TRBV3-2
CDR3 DNA: TGTGCCAGCAGCCCGACTCACGGAAGCACTGAAGCTTTCTTT
CDR3 protein: CASSPTHGSTEAFF

J gene: TRBJ2-2
clone size: NA
D gene: TRBD2
V gene: TRBV19
CDR3 DNA: TGTGCCAGTACCGCCGTCGTAGCGGGCGGCACCGGGGAGCTGTTTTTT
CDR3 protein: CASTAVVAGGTGELFF

J gene: TRBJ2-2
clone size: once
D gene: TRBD1
V gene: TRBV9
CDR3 DNA: TGTGCCAGCTCCTCCCCCCGGGGACAGGGGAAGAGGCGCACCGGGGAGCTGTTTTTT
CDR3 protein: CASSSPRGQGKRRTGELFF

J gene: TRBJ1-6
clone size: NA
D gene: NA
V gene: TRBV6-5
CDR3 DNA: TGTGCCAGCAGCCCGGGGACGGGGTTAGTGTCCCTCCACTTT
CDR3 protein: CASSPGTGLVSLHF

J gene: TRBJ1-2
clone size: NA
D gene: NA
V gene: TRBV2
CDR3 DNA: TGTGCCAGCAGTGAAGGGCTCTATGGCTACACCTTC
CDR3 protein: CASSEGLYGYTF

J gene: TRBJ1-1
clone size: NA
D gene: TRBD1
V gene: TRBV9
CDR3 DNA: TGTGCCAGCAGCGGGACAGGGGAGGCGACTGAAGCTTTCTTT
CDR3 protein: CASSGTGEATEAFF

J gene: TRBJ1-2
clone size: NA
D gene: NA
V gene: TRBV7-2
CDR3 DNA: TGTGCCAGCAGCTTAGGACAGCATGATGGCTACACCTTC
CDR3 protein: CASSLGQHDGYTF

J gene: TRBJ2-2
clone size: NA
D gene: TRBD1
V gene: TRBV10-3
CDR3 DNA: TGTGCCATCAGGGGGACAGGGGGCCCCACCGGGGAGCTGTTTTTT
CDR3 protein: CAIRGTGGPTGELFF

J gene: TRBJ2-3
clone size: NA
D gene: TRBD2
V gene: TRBV5-4
CDR3 DNA: TGTGCCAGCAGCTCACTAGCGGGGGCCGATACGCAGTATTTT
CDR3 protein: CASSSLAGADTQYF